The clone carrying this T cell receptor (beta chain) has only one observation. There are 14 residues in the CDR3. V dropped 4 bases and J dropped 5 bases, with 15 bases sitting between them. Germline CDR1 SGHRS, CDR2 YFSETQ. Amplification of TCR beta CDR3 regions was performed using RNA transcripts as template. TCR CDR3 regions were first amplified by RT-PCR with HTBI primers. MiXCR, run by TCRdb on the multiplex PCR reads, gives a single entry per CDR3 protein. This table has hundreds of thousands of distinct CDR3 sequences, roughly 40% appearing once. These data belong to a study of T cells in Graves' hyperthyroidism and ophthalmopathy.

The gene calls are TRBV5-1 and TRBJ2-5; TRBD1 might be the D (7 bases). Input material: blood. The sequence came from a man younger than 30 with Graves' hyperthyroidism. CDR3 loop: CASSDPQGGETQYF. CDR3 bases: TGCGCCAGCAGCGACCCCCAGGGGGGTGAGACCCAGTACTTC.